These T cell receptor beta chains were read from a single sample in a study of blood T cell repertoires in COVID-19. Clones were sequenced by immunoSEQ multiplex PCR, and TCRdb holds only the in-frame ones, with some missing. Of 500,000 to 600,000 clones listed, roughly 89% are singletons. The specimen sequenced was peripheral blood. The receptors were sampled from a woman aged 50 to 65 with COVID-19, enrolled during active disease. Each CDR3 is given with its conserved first and last residue. The D gene is left open where the match is weak. Size is omitted from some rows. Given values are once, few, many or a class for expanded clones.

size: -; V: TRBV6-6; J: TRBJ2-3; D: -; CDR3: CASSYTDLTSTDTQYF; DNA: TGTGCCAGCAGTTACACCGACCTGACTAGCACAGATACGCAGTATTTT
size: -; V: TRBV9; J: TRBJ2-7; D: TRBD1; CDR3: CASSVAATGGNHEQYF; DNA: TGTGCCAGCAGCGTAGCGGCTACAGGGGGTAATCACGAGCAGTACTTC
size: -; V: TRBV19; J: TRBJ2-7; D: -; CDR3: CASSINGVSSSYEQYF; DNA: TGTGCCAGTAGTATAAACGGGGTCTCTTCATCCTACGAGCAGTACTTC
size: -; V: TRBV6-6; J: TRBJ1-1; D: TRBD1; CDR3: CASRRGTGGGFVTTEAFF; DNA: TGTGCCAGCAGACGAGGGACAGGGGGAGGGTTCGTGACCACTGAAGCTTTCTTT
size: -; V: TRBV18; J: TRBJ2-3; D: TRBD2; CDR3: CASSPGLASIDTQYF; DNA: TGTGCCAGCTCACCGGGACTAGCGTCGATAGATACGCAGTATTTT
size: -; V: TRBV10-3; J: TRBJ1-2; D: -; CDR3: CAISDPREPTNGYTF; DNA: TGTGCCATCAGTGACCCCCGGGAGCCAACTAATGGCTACACCTTC
size: -; V: TRBV2; J: TRBJ1-1; D: -; CDR3: CASTDGLNTEAFF; DNA: TGTGCCAGCACGGATGGGCTGAACACTGAAGCTTTCTTT
size: -; V: TRBV5-8; J: TRBJ1-5; D: -; CDR3: CASSFLGGGSNQPQHF; DNA: TGTGCCAGCAGCTTTCTGGGGGGGGGTAGCAATCAGCCCCAGCATTTT
size: -; V: TRBV6-5; J: TRBJ1-2; D: -; CDR3: CASSYSLDSPVGYTF; DNA: TGTGCCAGCAGTTACTCGTTGGACAGTCCCGTGGGCTACACCTTC
size: -; V: TRBV5-6; J: TRBJ2-3; D: -; CDR3: CASSLRHADTQYF; DNA: TGTGCCAGCAGCTTACGACACGCAGATACGCAGTATTTT
size: few; V: TRBV2; J: TRBJ1-1; D: -; CDR3: CASSGAGEAFF; DNA: TGTGCCAGCAGTGGGGCTGGTGAAGCTTTCTTT
size: -; V: TRBV15; J: TRBJ2-7; D: TRBD1; CDR3: CATSRGGWDRGEYF; DNA: TGTGCCACCAGCAGAGGAGGGTGGGACAGGGGGGAGTACTTC
size: once; V: TRBV2; J: TRBJ2-3; D: -; CDR3: CASSRGTDTQYF; DNA: TGTGCCAGCAGTAGGGGAACAGATACGCAGTATTTT
size: once; V: TRBV5-1; J: TRBJ2-3; D: TRBD2; CDR3: CASSLSGTSGGSDTQYF; DNA: TGCGCCAGCAGCTTGTCCGGGACTAGCGGGGGTTCAGATACGCAGTATTTT
size: -; V: TRBV6-2/TRBV6-3; J: TRBJ1-4; D: TRBD1; CDR3: CASSSDRGSGEKLFF; DNA: TGTGCCAGCAGTTCGGACAGGGGGTCCGGGGAAAAACTGTTTTTT
size: -; V: TRBV5-4; J: TRBJ1-4; D: -; CDR3: CASGLIGEEKLFF; DNA: TGTGCCAGCGGCCTTATCGGGGAGGAAAAACTGTTTTTT
size: -; V: TRBV12-3/TRBV12-4; J: TRBJ1-2; D: -; CDR3: CASSEDSQSGYTF; DNA: TGTGCCAGCAGTGAGGACAGCCAAAGCGGCTACACCTTC
size: -; V: TRBV30; J: TRBJ2-7; D: TRBD1; CDR3: CAWGVPGQGLEQYF; DNA: TGTGCCTGGGGTGTTCCGGGACAGGGTCTCGAGCAGTACTTC
size: -; V: TRBV5-1; J: TRBJ2-3; D: -; CDR3: CASSSPLGSGASTDTQYF; DNA: TGCGCCAGCAGCTCCCCCCTTGGTTCAGGGGCCAGCACAGATACGCAGTATTTT
size: -; V: TRBV24-1; J: TRBJ1-5; D: -; CDR3: CATSNRGGQPQHF; DNA: TGTGCCACCAGTAACCGTGGAGGTCAGCCCCAGCATTTT
size: -; V: TRBV10-3; J: TRBJ2-5; D: TRBD2; CDR3: CAISGSGGGQETQYF; DNA: TGTGCCATCAGTGGTAGCGGGGGGGGACAAGAGACCCAGTACTTC
size: -; V: TRBV18; J: TRBJ2-2; D: TRBD1; CDR3: CASSQTRDRGNTGELFF; DNA: TGTGCCAGCTCACAGACCCGGGACAGGGGGAACACCGGGGAGCTGTTTTTT
size: -; V: TRBV2; J: TRBJ2-6; D: -; CDR3: CARGISGANVLTF; DNA: TGTGCCAGGGGCATCTCTGGGGCCAACGTCCTGACTTTC
size: -; V: TRBV20-1; J: TRBJ1-6; D: TRBD1; CDR3: CSASLQGLNNSPLHF; DNA: TGCAGTGCTAGTTTACAGGGGTTGAATAATTCACCCCTCCACTTT
size: -; V: TRBV2; J: TRBJ2-6; D: -; CDR3: CASRRQAAGANVLTF; DNA: TGTGCCAGCAGGAGACAGGCGGCTGGGGCCAACGTCCTGACTTTC
size: -; V: TRBV25-1; J: TRBJ1-2; D: TRBD1; CDR3: CASSEHLVGQGTRGYTF; DNA: TGTGCCAGCAGTGAACATTTGGTAGGACAGGGAACGCGAGGCTACACCTTC
size: -; V: TRBV19; J: TRBJ1-4; D: TRBD1; CDR3: CASSTTGTANEKLFF; DNA: TGTGCCAGTAGTACGACAGGGACCGCGAATGAAAAACTGTTTTTT
size: -; V: TRBV11-1; J: TRBJ1-2; D: -; CDR3: CASSLLRQEMSGYTF; DNA: TGTGCCAGCAGCTTACTGCGACAGGAAATGAGCGGCTACACCTTC
size: -; V: TRBV3-1/TRBV3-2; J: TRBJ1-1; D: -; CDR3: CASSQYRNTEAFF; DNA: TGTGCCAGCAGCCAATACAGGAACACTGAAGCTTTCTTT
size: -; V: TRBV5-1; J: TRBJ2-5; D: -; CDR3: CASSPGISETQYF; DNA: TGCGCCAGCAGCCCCGGGATTTCGGAGACCCAGTACTTC
size: -; V: TRBV5-1; J: TRBJ1-2; D: TRBD1; CDR3: CASSTGQGYYGYTF; DNA: TGCGCCAGCAGCACGGGACAGGGATACTATGGCTACACTTTC